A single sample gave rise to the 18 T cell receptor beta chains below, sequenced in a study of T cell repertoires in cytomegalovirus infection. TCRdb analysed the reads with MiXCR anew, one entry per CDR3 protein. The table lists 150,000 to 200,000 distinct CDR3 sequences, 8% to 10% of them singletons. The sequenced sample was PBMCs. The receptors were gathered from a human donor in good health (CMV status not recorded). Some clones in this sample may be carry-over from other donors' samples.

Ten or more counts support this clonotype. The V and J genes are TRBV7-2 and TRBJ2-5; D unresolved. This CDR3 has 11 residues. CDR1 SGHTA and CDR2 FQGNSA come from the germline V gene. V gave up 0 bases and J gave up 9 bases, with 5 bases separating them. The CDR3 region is CASSLAGAQYF. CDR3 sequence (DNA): TGTGCCAGCAGCTTAGCAGGTGCCCAGTACTTC.

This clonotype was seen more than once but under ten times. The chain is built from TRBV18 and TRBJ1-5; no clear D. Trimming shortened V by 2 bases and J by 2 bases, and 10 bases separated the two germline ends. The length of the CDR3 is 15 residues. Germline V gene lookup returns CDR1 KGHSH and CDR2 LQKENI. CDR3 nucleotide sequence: TGTGCCAGCTCACCAAGCTCGGCGGGCAATCAGCCCCAGCATTTT. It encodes CASSPSSAGNQPQHF.

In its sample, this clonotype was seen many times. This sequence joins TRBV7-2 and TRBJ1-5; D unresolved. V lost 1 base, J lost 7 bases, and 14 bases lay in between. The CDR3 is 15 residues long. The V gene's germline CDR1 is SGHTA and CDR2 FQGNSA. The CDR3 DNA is TGTGCCAGCAGCTTAGATGGGGTCAGCGCCCAGCCCCAGCATTTT. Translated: CASSLDGVSAQPQHF.

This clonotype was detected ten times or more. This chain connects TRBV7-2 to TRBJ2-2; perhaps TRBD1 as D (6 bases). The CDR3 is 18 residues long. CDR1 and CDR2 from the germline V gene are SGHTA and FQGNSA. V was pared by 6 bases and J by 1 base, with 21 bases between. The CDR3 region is CASRRKSGTPGNTGELFF. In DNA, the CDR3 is TGTGCCAGCAGACGAAAATCCGGGACACCCGGGAACACCGGGGAGCTGTTTTTT.

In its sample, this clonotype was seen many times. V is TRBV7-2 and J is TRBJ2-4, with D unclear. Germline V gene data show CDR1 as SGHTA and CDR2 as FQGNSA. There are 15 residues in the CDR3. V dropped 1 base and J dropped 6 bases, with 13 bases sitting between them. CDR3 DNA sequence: TGTGCCAGCAGCTTAGGGGCGCCTAACAGAAACATTCAGTACTTC. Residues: CASSLGAPNRNIQYF.

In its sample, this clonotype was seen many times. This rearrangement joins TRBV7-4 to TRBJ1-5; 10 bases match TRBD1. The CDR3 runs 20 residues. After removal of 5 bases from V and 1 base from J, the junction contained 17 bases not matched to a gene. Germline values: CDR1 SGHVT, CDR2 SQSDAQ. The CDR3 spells CASSPLVRGQGSGSNQPQHF. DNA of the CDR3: TGTGCCAGCAGCCCATTGGTCCGGGGACAGGGGAGCGGGAGCAATCAGCCCCAGCATTTT.

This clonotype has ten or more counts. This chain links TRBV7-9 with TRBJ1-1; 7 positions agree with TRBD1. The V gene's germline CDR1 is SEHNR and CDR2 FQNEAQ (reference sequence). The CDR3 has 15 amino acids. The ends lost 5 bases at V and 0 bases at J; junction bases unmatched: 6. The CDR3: CASSPGGYLNTEAFF. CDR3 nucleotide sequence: TGTGCCAGCAGCCCAGGGGGTTATCTGAACACTGAAGCTTTCTTT.

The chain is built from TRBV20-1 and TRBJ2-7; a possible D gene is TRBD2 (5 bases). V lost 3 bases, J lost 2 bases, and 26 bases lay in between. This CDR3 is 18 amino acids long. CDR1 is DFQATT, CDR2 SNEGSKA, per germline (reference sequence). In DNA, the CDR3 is TGCAGTGCTAGCTTCCCCGAGTCGACCCAATCGGGGACCTACGAGCAGTACTTC. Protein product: CSASFPESTQSGTYEQYF.

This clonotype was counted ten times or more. CDR3 amino acids: CASSFVGGQDTQYF. DNA for the CDR3: TGTGCCAGCAGTTTTGTGGGGGGGCAGGATACGCAGTATTTT. V is TRBV28 and J is TRBJ2-3, with D possibly matching TRBD2 (7 bases). Germline CDR1 is MDHEN and CDR2 is SYDVKM. This CDR3 has 14 residues. V lost 3 bases and J 6 bases, leaving 13 bases between the germline ends.

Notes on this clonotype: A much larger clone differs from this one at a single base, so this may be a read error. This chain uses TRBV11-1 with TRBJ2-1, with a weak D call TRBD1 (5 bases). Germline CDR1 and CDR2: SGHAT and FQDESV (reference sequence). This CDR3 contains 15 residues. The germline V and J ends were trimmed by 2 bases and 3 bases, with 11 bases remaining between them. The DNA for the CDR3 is TGTGCCAGCAGCTTAACAGGACACGACTACAATGAGCAGTTCTTC. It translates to CASSLTGHDYNEQFF. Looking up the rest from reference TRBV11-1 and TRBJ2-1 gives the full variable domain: EAEVAQSPRYKITEKSQAVAFWCDPISGHATLYWYRQILGQGPELLVQFQDESVVDDSQLPKDRFSAERLKGVDSTLKIQPAELGDSAMYLCASSLTGHDYNEQFFGPGTRLTVL.

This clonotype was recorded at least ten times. CDR3 region: CASSPLQGYTEAFF. The DNA for the CDR3 is TGTGCCAGCAGCCCCCTACAGGGCTACACTGAAGCTTTCTTT. This sequence joins TRBV7-2 and TRBJ1-1; TRBD1 is a possible D gene (6 bases). The CDR3 has 14 residues. The germline CDR1 and CDR2 sequences are SGHTA and FQGNSA. V was cut by 5 bases and J by 3 bases, with 13 bases left in between.

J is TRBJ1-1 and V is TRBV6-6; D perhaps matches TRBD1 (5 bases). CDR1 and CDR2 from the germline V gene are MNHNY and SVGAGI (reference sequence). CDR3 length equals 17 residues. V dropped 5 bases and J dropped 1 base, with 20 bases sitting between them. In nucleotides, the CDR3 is TGTGCCAGCAGTCGTCCCCGTGGGGGTCACCAGAACACTGAAGCTTTCTTT. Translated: CASSRPRGGHQNTEAFF.

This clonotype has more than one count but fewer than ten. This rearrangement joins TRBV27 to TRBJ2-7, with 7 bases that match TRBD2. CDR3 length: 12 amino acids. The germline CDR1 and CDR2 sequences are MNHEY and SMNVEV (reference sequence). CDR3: CVAGVAGGEQYF. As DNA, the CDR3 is TGTGTGGCGGGGGTGGCAGGCGGTGAGCAGTACTTC.

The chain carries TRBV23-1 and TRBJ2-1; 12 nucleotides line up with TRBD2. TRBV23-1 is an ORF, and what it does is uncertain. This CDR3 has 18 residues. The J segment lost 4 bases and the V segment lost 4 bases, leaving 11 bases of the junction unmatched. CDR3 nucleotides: TGCGCCAGCAGTCCGTTTTCCAGGACTAGCGGGATTTACAATGAGCAGTTCTTC. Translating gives CASSPFSRTSGIYNEQFF.

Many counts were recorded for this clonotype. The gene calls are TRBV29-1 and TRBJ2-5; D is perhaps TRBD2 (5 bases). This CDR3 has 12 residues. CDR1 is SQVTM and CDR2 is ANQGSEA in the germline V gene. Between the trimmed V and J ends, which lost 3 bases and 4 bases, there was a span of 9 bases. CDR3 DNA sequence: TGCAGCGTTGAGGGCCGGGGAGAGACCCAGTACTTC. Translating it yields CSVEGRGETQYF.

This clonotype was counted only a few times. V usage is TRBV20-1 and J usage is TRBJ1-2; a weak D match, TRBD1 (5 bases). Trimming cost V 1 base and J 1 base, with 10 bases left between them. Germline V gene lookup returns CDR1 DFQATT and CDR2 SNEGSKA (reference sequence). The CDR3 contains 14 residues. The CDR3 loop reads CSARVRGGNYGYTF. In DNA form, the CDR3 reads TGCAGTGCTAGAGTCCGGGGCGGTAACTATGGCTACACCTTC.

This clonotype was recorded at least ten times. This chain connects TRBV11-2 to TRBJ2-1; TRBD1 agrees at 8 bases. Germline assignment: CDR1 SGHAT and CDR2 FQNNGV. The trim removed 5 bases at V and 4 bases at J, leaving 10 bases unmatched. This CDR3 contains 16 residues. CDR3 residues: CASSTRRRQGYNEQFF. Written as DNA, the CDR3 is TGTGCCAGCAGCACGCGCCGGAGACAGGGGTACAATGAGCAGTTCTTC.

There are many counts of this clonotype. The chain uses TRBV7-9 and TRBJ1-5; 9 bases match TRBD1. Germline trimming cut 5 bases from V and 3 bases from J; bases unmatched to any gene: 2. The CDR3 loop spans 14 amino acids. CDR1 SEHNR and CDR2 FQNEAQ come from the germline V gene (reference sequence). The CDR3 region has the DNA TGTGCCAGCAGCCGGACAGGGGACAATCAGCCCCAGCATTTT. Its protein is CASSRTGDNQPQHF.